Listed below are T cell receptor beta chains from one sample, sequenced in a study of CD8+ T cells in alopecia areata. Using immunoSEQ multiplex PCR, the repertoire was profiled, and TCRdb retains in-frame clones only, with some absent. The table lists 110,000 to 150,000 clones, around 50% of them singletons. Sample: CD4+ T cells sorted from blood, taken at week 0. All receptors derive from a human donor with alopecia areata. Each CDR3 is given with its conserved first and last residue.

v_gene	j_gene	CDR3aa
TRBV7-2	TRBJ2-5	CASSLGTAKGTQYF
TRBV29-1	TRBJ2-1	CSVVFQGDEQFF
TRBV2	TRBJ2-7	CASSQTAPLSYEQYF
TRBV6-5	TRBJ1-5	CASSPTATNQPQHF
TRBV15	TRBJ1-6	CATSRDPTASNSPLHF
TRBV5-1	TRBJ1-2	CASSLAGQGEGYGYTF
TRBV5-1	TRBJ1-1	CASSLWAANTEAFF
TRBV2	TRBJ1-1	CASSEGRLNTEAFF
TRBV7-8	TRBJ2-5	CASSRDRDQETQYF
TRBV25-1	TRBJ2-3	CASSEYRGGGAPDTQYF
TRBV5-4	TRBJ1-6	CASSLPGTANSPLHF
TRBV4-3	TRBJ1-2	CASSQEQGTGGYTF
TRBV4-1	TRBJ2-7	CASSQGQLNGQGQYF
TRBV9	TRBJ1-2	CATRTGGWYYGYTF
TRBV29-1	TRBJ1-5	CSVSPGPNQPQHF
TRBV6-5	TRBJ2-5	CASSRGSLGEETQYF
TRBV11-2	TRBJ1-1	CASTRDRGTEAFF
TRBV5-1	TRBJ2-3	CASSFGSGGKQDTQYF
TRBV30	TRBJ1-2	CAWAGSSVSNYGYTF
TRBV5-1	TRBJ1-2	CASRGELANYGYTF
TRBV5-1	TRBJ1-1	CASSLGQTGSNTEAFF
TRBV30	TRBJ1-5	CALGTGAQPQHF
TRBV27	TRBJ1-6	CASSPRQLFNSPLHF
TRBV30	TRBJ2-1	CAWNWRGEQFF
TRBV5-1	TRBJ2-5	CASSSDPGTGVWTQYF